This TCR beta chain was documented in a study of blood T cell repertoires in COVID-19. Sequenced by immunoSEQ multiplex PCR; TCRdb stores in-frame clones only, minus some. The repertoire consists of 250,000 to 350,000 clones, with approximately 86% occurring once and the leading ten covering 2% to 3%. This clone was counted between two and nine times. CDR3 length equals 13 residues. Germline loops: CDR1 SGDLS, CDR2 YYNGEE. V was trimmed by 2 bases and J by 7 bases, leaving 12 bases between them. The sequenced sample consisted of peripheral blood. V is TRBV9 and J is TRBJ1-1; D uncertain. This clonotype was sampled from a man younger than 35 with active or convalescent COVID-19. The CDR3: CASSVRDFGEAFF. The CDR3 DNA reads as TGTGCCAGCAGCGTCCGGGATTTTGGTGAAGCTTTCTTT.